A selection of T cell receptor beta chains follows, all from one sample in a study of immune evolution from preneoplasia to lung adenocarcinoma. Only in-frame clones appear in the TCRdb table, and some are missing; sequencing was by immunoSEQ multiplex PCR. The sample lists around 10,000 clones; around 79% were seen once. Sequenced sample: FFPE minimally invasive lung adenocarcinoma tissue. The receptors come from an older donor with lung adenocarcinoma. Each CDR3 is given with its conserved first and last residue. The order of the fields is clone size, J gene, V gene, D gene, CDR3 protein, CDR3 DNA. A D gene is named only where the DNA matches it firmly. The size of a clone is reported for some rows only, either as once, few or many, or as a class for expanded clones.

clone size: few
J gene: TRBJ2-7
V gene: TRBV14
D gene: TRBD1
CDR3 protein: CASSQGTGTYYEQYF
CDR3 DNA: TGTGCCAGCAGCCAAGGGACAGGGACTTACTACGAGCAGTACTTC

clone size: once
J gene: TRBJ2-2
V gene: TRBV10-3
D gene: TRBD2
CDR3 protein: CAISERGEMAGELFF
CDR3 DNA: TGTGCCATCAGTGAGCGGGGGGAGATGGCCGGGGAGCTGTTTTTT

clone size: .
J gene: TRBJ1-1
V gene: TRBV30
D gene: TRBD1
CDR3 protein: CAWTDRGYTEAFF
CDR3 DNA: TGTGCCTGGACCGACAGGGGGTACACTGAAGCTTTCTTT

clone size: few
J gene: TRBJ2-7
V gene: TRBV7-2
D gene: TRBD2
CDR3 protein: CASSLGLAGWEQYF
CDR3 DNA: TGTGCCAGCAGCTTAGGACTAGCGGGATGGGAGCAGTACTTC

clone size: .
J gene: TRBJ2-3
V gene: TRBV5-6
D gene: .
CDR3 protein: CASSSVRDESITDTQYF
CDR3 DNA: TGTGCCAGCAGCTCCGTCAGGGACGAGAGCATCACAGATACGCAGTATTTT

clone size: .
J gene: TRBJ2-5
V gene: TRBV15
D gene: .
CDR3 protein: CATSGTWKETQYF
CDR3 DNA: TGTGCCACCAGCGGCACATGGAAAGAGACCCAGTACTTC

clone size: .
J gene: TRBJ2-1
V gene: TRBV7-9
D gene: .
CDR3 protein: CASSALSGNNEQFF
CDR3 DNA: TGTGCCAGCAGCGCCCTTTCCGGTAACAATGAGCAGTTCTTC

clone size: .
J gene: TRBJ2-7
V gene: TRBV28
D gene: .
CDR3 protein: CASSLGGRFHEQYF
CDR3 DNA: TGTGCCAGCAGTTTAGGTGGGCGCTTCCACGAGCAGTACTTC

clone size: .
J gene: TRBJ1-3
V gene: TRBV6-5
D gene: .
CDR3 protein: CASSRIGSDTIYF
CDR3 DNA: TGTGCCAGCAGTCGTATTGGGTCAGACACCATATATTTT

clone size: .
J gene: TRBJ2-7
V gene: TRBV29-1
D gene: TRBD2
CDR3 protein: CSALAGGPVEQYF
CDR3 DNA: TGCAGCGCGTTAGCGGGAGGGCCGGTCGAGCAGTACTTC

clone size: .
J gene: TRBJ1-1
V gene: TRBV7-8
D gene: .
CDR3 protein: CASSLEIGSTEAFF
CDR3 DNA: TGTGCCAGCAGCTTAGAAATTGGGAGCACTGAAGCTTTCTTT

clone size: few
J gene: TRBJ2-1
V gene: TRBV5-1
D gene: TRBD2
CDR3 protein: CASSLGGGTYNEQFF
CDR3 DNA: TGCGCCAGCAGCTTGGGCGGGGGAACCTACAATGAGCAGTTCTTC

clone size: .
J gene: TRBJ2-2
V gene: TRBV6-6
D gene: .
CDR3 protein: CASSPSNGELFF
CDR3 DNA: TGTGCCAGCAGCCCCTCTAACGGGGAGCTGTTTTTT

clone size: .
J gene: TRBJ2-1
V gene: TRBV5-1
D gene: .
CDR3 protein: CASSLGDKRTEQFF
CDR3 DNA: TGCGCCAGCAGCCTAGGCGACAAACGGACTGAGCAGTTCTTC

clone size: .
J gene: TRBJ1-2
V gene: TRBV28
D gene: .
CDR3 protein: CASEGVNYGYTF
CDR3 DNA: TGTGCCAGCGAGGGAGTAAACTATGGCTACACCTTC

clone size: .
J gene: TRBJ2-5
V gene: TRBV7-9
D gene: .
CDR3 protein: CASSSGAHQETQYF
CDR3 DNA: TGTGCCAGCAGCTCCGGTGCACACCAAGAGACCCAGTACTTC

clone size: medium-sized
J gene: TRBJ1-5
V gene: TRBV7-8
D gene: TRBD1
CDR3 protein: CASSSSTGGYQPQHF
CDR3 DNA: TGTGCCAGCAGCTCATCGACAGGGGGGTATCAGCCCCAGCATTTT